The present entry profiles one T cell receptor (beta chain) with its context. No antigen is known for it. The input lacks base qualities; no much larger clone sits a single base away. Using the deep immunoSEQ assay, multiplex PCR amplified TCR CDR3 regions from genomic DNA. Genomic DNA extracted from each cell subset was distributed evenly over all wells of several immunoSEQ 96-well plates, and each plate served as one replicate. For sorted subsets, each replicate PCR was loaded with 200 to 250 ng genomic DNA, equivalent to 30,000 or so T cell genomes. Purified libraries were measured with a Qubit 3.0 fluorometer, size-checked on a Bioanalyzer 2100, and measured again with the KAPA Library Quantification kit. Every immunoSEQ 96-well plate was sequenced on a dedicated single-read 150-cycle Illumina NextSeq 550 flow cell. Per the source publication's procedure: Because the immunoSEQ output held only junctional sequences and lacked quality scores, the filtering could not match the filtering applied to full-length reads. Sequences were annotated with PyIR, a Python wrapper for IgBLAST v1.9, and V/J genes and CDR3 were assigned using IMGT germline references. Reads with weak V/J assignments (E-value above 1e-6), missing CDR3, stop codons, out-of-frame junctions, or ambiguous translated residues were removed. V3J clonotypes were defined as sequences sharing the same inferred V gene, J gene, and CDR3 amino acid sequence. Percentage overlap between repertoires was computed as shared unique clonotypes divided by the size of the smaller repertoire. Repertoire richness was assessed with RTK rarefaction, the Chao1 estimator, and Recon v2.1 estimates of unobserved clonotypes. Generation probabilities were computed with OLGA for all TCRbeta clonotypes obtained by the gDNA method from several donors. The table was pulled from immuneACCESS by TCRdb, which kept in-frame rearrangements only. Such tables lose some clones; where checked, under half of the loss comes from unresolved V genes, and the rest has no known cause. V, J and clone size were drawn from that table, and D and trimming were deduced from the DNA. For this sample there are roughly 1.5 million clones; 95% to 99% appear just once. Of the sample, approximately 0.45% falls within the top ten clones.

The record originates from a study of shared clonotypes between healthy human individuals (TCRdb year 2020). At the level of the whole study: Three men and two women, aged 18 to 49 years, made up the cohort. Between about 0.8 and 9.5 billion PBMCs per donor were obtained by leukapheresis. For each donor, three plates each were used for CD4 naive and CD4 memory, two plates were used for CD8 naive, and one plate was used for CD8 memory. Libraries were prepared and TCR repertoires were sequenced by different laboratories using diverse techniques, in order to increase sequencing depth and limit assay-specific biases. To estimate repertoire size and how much clonotype sharing occurs between individuals, the study deeply sequenced the blood TCR repertoires of several healthy adults. Broad study findings and their caveats: Pairwise subsampling led to the expectation that sequencing depth would affect the degree of clonotype sharing among donors. Sampling was restricted to blood, and TCR repertoires in tissue are likely to differ from TCR repertoires in blood. Rarefaction of sorted-subset datasets indicated incomplete sequencing despite the large sequencing depth. Compared with non-shared clonotypes, clonotypes shared by all four sorted-subset donors had higher generation probabilities. Naive subsets generally had larger estimated clonotype richness than memory subsets did. The small number of donors limited the genetic and exposure-history diversity represented. Sharing across several donors was observed for approximately 5% of naive CD4, 3% to 4% of naive CD8, over 2% of memory CD4, and around 0.4% of memory CD8 clonotypes.

The donors were healthy, HIV-negative adults who had no recently reported acute infections or vaccinations. Every donor was a Caucasian adult residing in Nashville, Tennessee, USA. Magnetic negative selection was used to enrich CD4+ T cells, after which naive cells were positively selected on CD45RA and the negative fraction became the memory subset. Blood was collected by leukapheresis, and PBMCs were isolated by Ficoll-Histopaque density gradient centrifugation and then cryopreserved in liquid nitrogen vapor phase. Purity and quantity of every magnetically sorted T cell population were checked by analytical flow cytometry. From each sorted fraction, genomic DNA was isolated and quantified by UV absorbance on a Nanodrop 2000c. The germline V and J ends show losses of 2 bases and 5 bases respectively, and no gene match explains 2 bases of the junction. The CDR3 goes from the cysteine to the phenylalanine over 15 residues. Only CDR3 DNA remains: 45 bases, in frame from the first base. Via the germline V gene, CDR1 is MNHEY and CDR2 SVGAGI.

The sequencing sample was made of naive CD4+ T cells sorted from blood. What this sample's cell subset or site label stands for: CD45RA+ positively selected. The TCR sequence derives from a man aged 25 to 40 in good health. This chain is built from TRBV6-5 and TRBJ2-4; TRBD1 matches 11 bases in the middle. The CDR3: CASSYTGQGENIQYF. The DNA sequence is TGTGCCAGCAGTTACACGGGACAGGGGGAAAACATTCAGTACTTC.